A single sample is the source of the 9 T cell receptor beta chains below, sequenced in a study of cytomegalovirus exposure and HLA in healthy donors. The PCR made use of 60 Vbeta and 13 Jbeta primers. Assay used: immunoSEQ multiplex PCR; TCRdb lists only in-frame clones, some missing. The sample's table shows some 89,000 clones. The sample comprised PBMCs. The receptors originated from a woman aged 25 to 39 in good health and CMV-seronegative.

The chain joins TRBV19 to TRBJ2-1; D call uncertain. The CDR3 extends over 14 amino acids. Germline V gives CDR1 LNHDA, CDR2 SQIVND (reference sequence). Trimming took 3 bases from V and 3 from J, leaving 9 bases between them. CDR3 in amino acids: CASSMGYFYNEQFF. DNA of the CDR3: TGTGCCAGTAGTATGGGCTACTTCTACAATGAGCAGTTCTTC.

The chain recombines TRBV14 with TRBJ2-1; 10 bases agree with TRBD2. This CDR3 has 20 residues. The germline V gene has CDR1 SGHDN and CDR2 FVKESK. V shed 7 bases and J 0 bases; nucleotides not matched to a gene: 18. In DNA, the CDR3 is TGTGCCAGCACCCCCGAGAAGGGTAGCGGGGGGCTTAGCTCCTACAATGAGCAGTTCTTC. Translated: CASTPEKGSGGLSSYNEQFF.

The V gene is TRBV5-1, the J gene TRBJ1-6; the D gene is possibly TRBD1 (5 bases). Germline-derived CDR1 and CDR2 are SGHRS and YFSETQ. V was pared by 4 bases and J by 8 bases, with 16 bases between. The CDR3 consists of 15 residues. The CDR3 sequence: CASSAGTLRDSPLHF. CDR3 nucleotide sequence: TGCGCCAGCAGCGCGGGGACCCTAAGGGATTCACCCCTCCACTTT.

The chain has TRBV5-1 and TRBJ2-6; the match to TRBD1 covers 11 bases. Germline V gene sequence: CDR1 SGHRS, CDR2 YFSETQ. The J segment lost 2 bases and the V segment lost 7 bases, leaving 5 bases of the junction unmatched. The CDR3 is 16 amino acids. CDR3 sequence (DNA): TGCGCCAGCGGCAGGACAGGGGGCCCTGGGGCCAACGTCCTGACTTTC. Its translation: CASGRTGGPGANVLTF. Full variable domain (rest looked up from reference TRBV5-1 and TRBJ2-6): KAGVTQTPRYLIKTRGQQVTLSCSPISGHRSVSWYQQTPGQGLQFLFEYFSETQRNKGNFPGRFSGRQFSNSRSEMNVSTLELGDSALYLCASGRTGGPGANVLTFGAGSRLTVL.

The CDR3 nucleotides read TGTGCCAGCACCCGGCGGGCCGGGAGCGTTTTAAATGAGCAGTTCTTC. It yields the protein CASTRRAGSVLNEQFF. This rearrangement joins TRBV5-6 to TRBJ2-1, with D possibly TRBD2 on 6 matching bases. This CDR3 has 16 residues. Trimming stripped 6 bases from V and 7 bases from J, with 23 bases between. Germline V lookup: CDR1 SGHDT, CDR2 YYEEEE.

The V call is TRBV19, the J call TRBJ1-2; D might be TRBD1 (5 bases). CDR3 length: 11 amino acids. Between the trimmed V and J ends, which lost 10 bases and 8 bases, there was a span of 14 bases. CDR1 is LNHDA and CDR2 is SQIVND in the germline V gene (reference sequence). DNA for the CDR3: TGTGCCACCGGGGGGGTCTTAGGCTACACCTTC. This translates into CATGGVLGYTF.

The chain employs TRBV7-6 and TRBJ1-1; unclear D gene. In germline, CDR1 is SGHVS, CDR2 FNYEAQ. Deletions cut 1 base from V and 4 bases from J, with 7 bases between. The CDR3 has 13 amino acids. The CDR3 sequence: CASSLDLGTEAFF. CDR3 nucleotide sequence: TGTGCCAGCAGCTTAGACCTCGGCACTGAAGCTTTCTTT.

This chain links TRBV7-2 with TRBJ1-1, with a possible D match to TRBD1 (6 bases). The V and J ends lost 1 base and 4 bases respectively, with 13 bases between them. This CDR3 contains 15 residues. Germline CDR1 SGHTA, CDR2 FQGNSA. The CDR3 DNA sequence: TGTGCCAGCAGCTTAGGGGTAGGGGGAATCACTGAAGCTTTCTTT. Translation gives CASSLGVGGITEAFF.

The V call is TRBV29-1, the J call TRBJ2-1; TRBD2 aligns across 9 bases. Germline V gives CDR1 SQVTM, CDR2 ANQGSEA. Germline trimming cut 8 bases from V and 0 bases from J; bases unmatched to any gene: 5. This CDR3 region has 14 residues. CDR3 bases: TGCAGCCTTCGTAGCGGGAGCTCCTACAATGAGCAGTTCTTC. This gives the protein CSLRSGSSYNEQFF.